This T cell receptor beta chain was recovered during a study of cytomegalovirus exposure and HLA in healthy donors. Study-level findings and limits: Most TCR sequences proved rare, with some public TCRs found in many donors.

The CDR3 totals 16 residues. Unmatched junction bases numbered 13, after V lost 5 bases and J lost 5 bases. Germline V gene lookup returns CDR1 SGHAT and CDR2 FQNNGV. The table lists this clone with a count of one. Its specificity is unknown. Clones were sequenced by immunoSEQ multiplex PCR, and TCRdb holds only the in-frame ones, with some missing. This table holds 95,000 to 120,000 clones, about 85% found once. The sample comprised PBMCs. The V call is TRBV11-2, the J call TRBJ1-2; 8 bases align to TRBD1. This clonotype was sampled from a woman between 18 and 29 years old in good health and CMV-seronegative. CDR3 DNA sequence: TGTGCCAGCAGCGTAGGCGCAAGGGACAGGTCTTATGGCTACACCTTC. The encoded protein is CASSVGARDRSYGYTF.